The entry that follows covers one T cell receptor beta chain sequence. The data belong to a study of resident and recirculating memory T cells in vitiligo. Study details: Shave-biopsy epidermis from lesional and nonlesional skin was sequenced alongside PBMCs. No cells were sorted; samples were homogenized just before genomic DNA extraction.

Stable vitiligo meant no lesion change over the previous 6 months. The data were produced by immunoSEQ multiplex PCR, yet TCRdb's version contains in-frame clones alone and is incomplete. Here the sample spans 40,000 to 45,000 clones, around 90% being singletons. CDR3 length equals 16 residues. Germline V lookup: CDR1 SGHNT, CDR2 YYREEE (reference sequence). V lost 4 bases to trimming and J lost 0 bases; unmatched junction nucleotides: 7. Source material: blood. The TCR was taken from a male donor with vitiligo. J is TRBJ1-3 and V is TRBV5-4, with TRBD1 matching over 7 bases. The CDR3 loop reads CASSPGTERSGNTIYF. The CDR3 bases are TGTGCCAGCAGCCCTGGGACAGAGCGCTCTGGAAACACCATATATTTT.